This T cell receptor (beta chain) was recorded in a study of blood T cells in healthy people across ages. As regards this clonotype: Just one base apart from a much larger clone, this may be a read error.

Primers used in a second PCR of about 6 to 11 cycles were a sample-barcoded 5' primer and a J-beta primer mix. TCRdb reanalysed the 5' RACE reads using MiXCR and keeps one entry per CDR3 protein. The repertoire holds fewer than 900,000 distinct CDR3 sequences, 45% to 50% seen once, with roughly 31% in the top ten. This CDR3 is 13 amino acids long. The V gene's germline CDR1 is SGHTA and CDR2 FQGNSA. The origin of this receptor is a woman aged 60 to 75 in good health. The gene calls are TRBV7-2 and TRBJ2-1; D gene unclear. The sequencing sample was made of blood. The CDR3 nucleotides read TGTGCCAGCAGCCTAAACTGGTCTAATGAGCGGTTCTTC. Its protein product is CASSLNWSNERFF. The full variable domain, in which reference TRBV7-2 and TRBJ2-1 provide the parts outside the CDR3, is GAGVSQSPSNKVTEKGKDVELRCDPISGHTALYWYRQSLGQGLEFLIYFQGNSAPDKSGLPSDRFSAERTGGSVSTLTIQRTQQEDSAVYLCASSLNWSNERFFGPGTRLTVL.